This entry features one TCR beta chain sequence. Its antigen is currently unknown. The data were obtained in a study of CD8+ T cells in alopecia areata. The wider study: It was 6 to 18 months of tofacitinib, and then there were 6 months off drug.

RNA was isolated and reverse transcribed to cDNA, the sequencing template. The repertoire was sequenced with immunoSEQ multiplex PCR; TCRdb's copy has only in-frame clones and lacks some. Among fewer than 250,000 clones, around two fifths were seen once, and the ten largest hold around 0.48%. Per germline, CDR1 MNHEY and CDR2 SMNVEV (reference sequence). V was clipped by 6 bases and J by 8 bases, with 10 bases between them. This CDR3 has 11 residues. General observations from the study: Sequenced scalp T cells also include alphabeta T cells resident in normal skin.

Treatment specified: oral pan-JAK inhibitor, 5-10 mg twice daily. Sequenced material: CD4+ T cells sorted from blood, taken at roughly week 30, from a patient treated with tofacitinib. The rearrangement joins TRBV27 to TRBJ1-2; D gene unclear. The origin of this receptor is a human donor with alopecia areata. DNA for the CDR3: TGTGCCAGCAGACAATTGGGAGGCTACACCTTC. This gives the protein CASRQLGGYTF.